Listed below are T cell receptor beta chains from one sample, sequenced in a study of blood T cell repertoires in COVID-19. Here immunoSEQ multiplex PCR was the method, and the copy in TCRdb shows in-frame clones only, minus some. The repertoire has 240,000 or so clones, roughly four fifths of them found once; the top ten carry around 7.5%. Specimen: peripheral blood. The origin of the receptors is a woman of 80 years or more with COVID-19, enrolled during active disease. Each CDR3 is given with its conserved first and last residue. D genes are given only for firm matches. Some rows have no size entry. The others give once, few or many, or a class for an expanded clone.

DNA: TGCGCCAGCAGCAAGGAACCTACGGGACAGGCCCCCTACGAGCAGTACTTC
CDR3: CASSKEPTGQAPYEQYF
size: NA
J: TRBJ2-7
D: TRBD1
V: TRBV5-1

DNA: TGTGCCAGCTCACTGGGACAGCAGGATGGCTACACCTTC
CDR3: CASSLGQQDGYTF
size: NA
J: TRBJ1-2
D: TRBD1
V: TRBV18

DNA: TGTGCCTGGAGCCCGGGAGGGCAGACAGATACGCAGTATTTT
CDR3: CAWSPGGQTDTQYF
size: NA
J: TRBJ2-3
D: TRBD2
V: TRBV30

DNA: TGTGCCATCAGTGAGTCGTATAAGGTGGGGAGCACTGAAGCTTTCTTT
CDR3: CAISESYKVGSTEAFF
size: few
J: TRBJ1-1
D: NA
V: TRBV10-3

DNA: TGCGCCAGCAGCCCCCTCGGGACACACTATGGCTACACCTTC
CDR3: CASSPLGTHYGYTF
size: NA
J: TRBJ1-2
D: NA
V: TRBV4-1

DNA: TGTGCCACCACCGGGACAGCCAATTCACCCCTCCACTTT
CDR3: CATTGTANSPLHF
size: NA
J: TRBJ1-6
D: TRBD1
V: TRBV6-5

DNA: TGTGCCAGCAAATTACAGGGGGGTAGCAATCAGCCCCAGCATTTT
CDR3: CASKLQGGSNQPQHF
size: NA
J: TRBJ1-5
D: TRBD1
V: TRBV2

DNA: TGTGCCAGCACCCAAAAGGAGGGGCGTGCCGGGGAGCTGTTTTTT
CDR3: CASTQKEGRAGELFF
size: NA
J: TRBJ2-2
D: NA
V: TRBV7-2

DNA: TGCGCCAGCAGCTTGGGACGGGTCACCTCCTCCTACAATGAGCAGTTCTTC
CDR3: CASSLGRVTSSYNEQFF
size: NA
J: TRBJ2-1
D: NA
V: TRBV5-1

DNA: TGCGCCAGCAGCCGAGACCGGACAGGAACGTATGGCTACACCTTC
CDR3: CASSRDRTGTYGYTF
size: NA
J: TRBJ1-2
D: TRBD1
V: TRBV5-1

DNA: TGTGCCAGCAGTCCCCCGGGGGCTGGGGCCAACGTCCTGACTTTC
CDR3: CASSPPGAGANVLTF
size: NA
J: TRBJ2-6
D: NA
V: TRBV28

DNA: TGTGCCAGCTCACCACCTGACAGCGCAATCTTGGCGGGAGCGCAGTATTTT
CDR3: CASSPPDSAILAGAQYF
size: once
J: TRBJ2-3
D: TRBD2
V: TRBV18

DNA: TGTGCCTGGAGAGGGGGATTGAATGAAAAACTGTTTTTT
CDR3: CAWRGGLNEKLFF
size: NA
J: TRBJ1-4
D: NA
V: TRBV30

DNA: TGTGCCAGCAGTGCCCGCTACGAGCAGTACTTC
CDR3: CASSARYEQYF
size: NA
J: TRBJ2-7
D: NA
V: TRBV2

DNA: TGTGCCAGCAGTTTTACCGGGGTCACTTCCTACGAGCAGTACTTC
CDR3: CASSFTGVTSYEQYF
size: NA
J: TRBJ2-7
D: NA
V: TRBV28

DNA: TGTGCCAGCAGTGACGGCCGCGGAGGGGCCTATGGCTACACCTTC
CDR3: CASSDGRGGAYGYTF
size: few
J: TRBJ1-2
D: NA
V: TRBV2

DNA: TGTGCCAGCAGCTCAAGGACAGGGGAAAGATCACCCCTCCACTTT
CDR3: CASSSRTGERSPLHF
size: NA
J: TRBJ1-6
D: TRBD1
V: TRBV7-9

DNA: TGCAGCGTTGAAGGGTACCAGGGGACCGGGGAGCTGTTTTTT
CDR3: CSVEGYQGTGELFF
size: few
J: TRBJ2-2
D: NA
V: TRBV29-1

DNA: TGCGCCAGCAGCTTGGGGGGCCAGGGCCCCTACGAGCAGTACTTC
CDR3: CASSLGGQGPYEQYF
size: once
J: TRBJ2-7
D: NA
V: TRBV5-1

DNA: TGCGCCAGCAGCGTACAGGGGCGGGCTGAAAAACTGTTTTTT
CDR3: CASSVQGRAEKLFF
size: few
J: TRBJ1-4
D: TRBD1
V: TRBV4-1

DNA: TGTGCCAGCAGTTCACAGGGGGCGCATTATGGCTACACCTTC
CDR3: CASSSQGAHYGYTF
size: NA
J: TRBJ1-2
D: TRBD1
V: TRBV27

DNA: TGTGCCAGCAGGATTGAAGGGACACCGAATTCACCCCTCCACTTT
CDR3: CASRIEGTPNSPLHF
size: NA
J: TRBJ1-6
D: NA
V: TRBV5-4

DNA: TGTGCCTGGAGTGGTTCCCACTACAATGAAAAACTGTTTTTT
CDR3: CAWSGSHYNEKLFF
size: NA
J: TRBJ1-4
D: NA
V: TRBV30

DNA: TGTGCCAGCTCACCAGGGACTAGCAGTACAGATACGCAGTATTTT
CDR3: CASSPGTSSTDTQYF
size: NA
J: TRBJ2-3
D: TRBD2
V: TRBV18

DNA: TGTGCCAGCAGCTTCGGACAGGGCCTTAATTCACCCCTCCACTTT
CDR3: CASSFGQGLNSPLHF
size: NA
J: TRBJ1-6
D: TRBD1
V: TRBV7-8

DNA: TGTGCCAGCAGGGGACACGGCTCTGGAAACACCATATATTTT
CDR3: CASRGHGSGNTIYF
size: NA
J: TRBJ1-3
D: NA
V: TRBV2

DNA: TGTGCCAGCAGCTTAAGGAGGGGTCCTACGAATACCGGGGAGCTGTTTTTT
CDR3: CASSLRRGPTNTGELFF
size: NA
J: TRBJ2-2
D: NA
V: TRBV7-9

DNA: TGTGCCAGCAGCTTAGTATTGACAGGGGGAAACACCATATATTTT
CDR3: CASSLVLTGGNTIYF
size: NA
J: TRBJ1-3
D: TRBD1
V: TRBV7-2